Here is one T cell receptor beta chain with its context. Reverse transcription of roughly 0.5 to 1 ug RNA was carried out with random hexamers. MiXCR, run by TCRdb on the immunoSEQ multiplex PCR reads, gives a single entry per CDR3 protein. Found here are about 140,000 distinct CDR3 sequences, 85% to 95% of them singletons; the top ten hold approximately 0.11%. These data belong to a study of CD8 T cells in Susac syndrome. With V trimmed by 3 bases and J by 10 bases, 9 bases remained unmatched. The CDR3 is 15 amino acids. The source is a human donor with multiple sclerosis. The sample taken for sequencing was CD4+ T cells from PBMCs. The chain uses TRBV12-3 or TRBV12-4 and TRBJ2-1; 10 bases are a match to TRBD2. In DNA form, the CDR3 reads TGTGCCAGCAGTTTGAGGAGCGGGGGGGCCTACGAGCAGTTCTTC. Translating it yields CASSLRSGGAYEQFF.